Below, 20 T cell receptor beta chains from the same sample are listed, as sequenced in a study of beta chain features in type 1 diabetes. Study-wide results and caveats: Type 1 diabetes patients had TCRB CDR3s that were shorter (moderately but significantly so) in all four CD4+ subsets.

TCRB transcripts that were expressed got sequenced, as all of the isolated RNA had been reverse transcribed. Clones were read by immunoSEQ multiplex PCR, and TCRdb kept only the in-frame ones, dropping some. Seen here are about 660,000 clones, over 12% observed once, and the top ten hold around 0.04%. No antigen has been assigned to these receptors. Material: naive CD4+ T cells from blood. The receptors were gathered from a man between 18 and 29 years old with type 1 diabetes.

The V gene is TRBV7-2, the J gene TRBJ2-3; a weak D match, TRBD2 (6 bases). V was shortened by 2 bases and J by 5 bases, with 14 bases between the two germline ends. CDR1 and CDR2 (germline): SGHTA, FQGNSA. The CDR3 covers 15 residues. The CDR3 nucleotides are TGTGCCAGCAGCTTATGGCGGGATTCGCAAGATACGCAGTATTTT. As protein: CASSLWRDSQDTQYF.

The gene calls are TRBV5-4 and TRBJ2-3; 8 bases agree with TRBD2. With V trimmed by 4 bases and J by 5 bases, 9 bases remained unmatched. This CDR3 contains 15 residues. Germline CDR1 is SGHNT and CDR2 is YYREEE (reference sequence). CDR3 residues: CASSHTSAGGDTQYF. In DNA form, the CDR3 reads TGTGCCAGCAGCCATACCTCGGCGGGGGGAGATACGCAGTATTTT. The full variable domain, with the rest looked up from reference TRBV5-4 and TRBJ2-3, is ETGVTQSPTHLIKTRGQQVTLRCSSQSGHNTVSWYQQALGQGPQFIFQYYREEENGRGNFPPRFSGLQFPNYSSELNVNALELDDSALYLCASSHTSAGGDTQYFGPGTRLTVL.

This chain joins TRBV4-3 and TRBJ1-3; D perhaps matches TRBD1 (5 bases). Trimming took off 4 bases at V and 3 bases at J, with 13 bases between the two ends. Germline V CDR1 and CDR2: LGHNA, YSLEER. The CDR3 is 15 amino acids. The CDR3 sequence: CASSRREGYGNTIYF. DNA of the CDR3: TGCGCCAGCAGCCGTAGGGAGGGGTATGGAAACACCATATATTTT.

The rearrangement uses TRBV11-3 and TRBJ2-1; 13 bases match TRBD2. The CDR3 length is 17 residues. V lost 1 base, J lost 13 bases, and 13 bases stayed unmatched. Germline CDR1 is SGHNT and CDR2 is YENEEA. The CDR3 nucleotides are TGTGCCAGCAGCTTAGGGCTCCCCGGGACTAGCGGGAAAGAACAGTTCTTC. Protein sequence: CASSLGLPGTSGKEQFF.

The CDR3 bases are TGTGCCAGCAGCGTAGTCGGCCGGGGGGAGCAGTTCTTC. As protein: CASSVVGRGEQFF. The gene calls are TRBV9 and TRBJ2-1; tentative D call: TRBD2 (6 bases). CDR3 length equals 13 residues. V was pared by 0 bases and J by 10 bases, with 11 bases between. Germline values: CDR1 SGDLS, CDR2 YYNGEE.

This rearrangement joins TRBV6-6 to TRBJ2-3; 8 bases are shared with TRBD1. This CDR3 spans 14 amino acids. V shed 4 bases, J shed 6 bases, and the junction held 6 bases outside the gene matches. Germline V gives CDR1 MNHNY, CDR2 SVGAGI (reference sequence). The CDR3 bases are TGTGCCAGCAGTTCCCTCGGACAGGGCGATACGCAGTATTTT. Its protein is CASSSLGQGDTQYF.

This clone was counted between two and nine times. This chain joins TRBV9 and TRBJ2-3, with D unclear. Germline values: CDR1 SGDLS, CDR2 YYNGEE. Trimming pared 0 bases from V and 6 bases from J, leaving 14 bases between. The CDR3 consists of 15 residues. This CDR3 is CASSVVGNPEDTQYF. The DNA of the CDR3 is TGTGCCAGCAGCGTAGTAGGGAATCCTGAGGATACGCAGTATTTT.

This clone has a handful of counts. V and J are TRBV2 and TRBJ2-2, with a tentative D call TRBD1 (5 bases). The ends were cut back, 7 bases at V and 4 bases at J, with 16 bases in the middle. Per germline, CDR1 SNHLY and CDR2 FYNNEI. The CDR3 contains 15 residues. The CDR3 loop is CASIRNAGPTGELFF. The CDR3 coding sequence is TGTGCCAGCATCAGGAACGCAGGGCCCACCGGGGAGCTGTTTTTT. Complete variable domain (other parts from reference TRBV2 and TRBJ2-2): EPEVTQTPSHQVTQMGQEVILRCVPISNHLYFYWYRQILGQKVEFLVSFYNNEISEKSEIFDDQFSVERPDGSNFTLKIRSTKLEDSAMYFCASIRNAGPTGELFFGEGSRLTVL.

The V gene is TRBV14, the J gene TRBJ2-3, with D tentatively TRBD1 or TRBD2 (5 bases each). Germline V gene data show CDR1 as SGHDN and CDR2 as FVKESK. V shed 2 bases and J shed 2 bases, with 14 bases lying between them. The CDR3 is 16 residues long. The CDR3 region is CASSQTRDRYTDTQYF. DNA for the CDR3: TGTGCCAGCAGCCAAACGAGGGACCGGTACACAGATACGCAGTATTTT.

This clone was detected a few times. Other nucleotide sequences from this sample produce the same CDR3. V usage is TRBV7-2 and J usage is TRBJ2-3, with 12 nucleotides matching TRBD2. Trimming at V came to 3 bases and at J to 4 bases, leaving 5 bases not matched to a gene. Germline V lookup: CDR1 SGHTA, CDR2 FQGNSA. This CDR3 contains 16 residues. DNA of the CDR3: TGTGCCAGCAGCTTGGGACTAGCGGGTGGGGCAGATACGCAGTATTTT. Translation gives CASSLGLAGGADTQYF.

V usage is TRBV27 and J usage is TRBJ1-2; D gene ambiguous. The CDR3 length is 13 residues. Germline lookup yields CDR1 MNHEY and CDR2 SMNVEV (reference sequence). Deletions cut 3 bases from V and 6 bases from J, with 11 bases between. The CDR3 protein is CASSFGSGNGYTF. The CDR3, as DNA: TGTGCCAGCAGTTTCGGGAGTGGGAATGGCTACACCTTC.

The chain uses TRBV7-2 and TRBJ1-5; 10 bases map to TRBD1. V dropped 4 bases and J dropped 3; count of bases not matched to a gene: 3. Germline values: CDR1 SGHTA, CDR2 FQGNSA. The CDR3 sequence is 15 residues long. CDR3 nucleotide sequence: TGTGCCAGCAGCTCCGGGACAGGGGACAATCAGCCCCAGCATTTT. Its protein is CASSSGTGDNQPQHF.

The table lists this clone with a few counts. The V and J genes are TRBV28 and TRBJ2-3; no firm D call. Trimming removed 4 bases at V and 3 bases at J, with 8 bases between. The CDR3 length is 13 residues. CDR1 and CDR2 (germline): MDHEN, SYDVKM. Here the CDR3 reads CASSSHQTDTQYF. CDR3 nucleotide sequence: TGTGCCAGCAGTTCCCACCAGACAGATACGCAGTATTTT.

This clone was observed a single time. Other DNA sequences from this sample encode an identical CDR3 as well. This rearrangement joins TRBV9 to TRBJ2-1; D tentatively reads TRBD1 or TRBD2 (5 bases each). Germline V gives CDR1 SGDLS, CDR2 YYNGEE. The CDR3 is made up of 16 amino acids. V shed 0 bases and J shed 0 bases, with 10 bases lying between them. The CDR3 loop reads CASSVDPGSSYNEQFF. CDR3 bases: TGTGCCAGCAGCGTAGATCCAGGGAGCTCCTACAATGAGCAGTTCTTC.

A few counts support this clone. The V and J genes are TRBV29-1 and TRBJ2-3; the D gene is possibly TRBD2 (7 bases). V lost 4 bases and J 6 bases, leaving 20 bases between the germline ends. There are 15 residues in the CDR3. Germline assignment: CDR1 SQVTM and CDR2 ANQGSEA. CDR3 sequence: CSVVRAGAGGDTQYF. The CDR3 DNA sequence: TGCAGCGTTGTACGCGCGGGGGCCGGCGGGGATACGCAGTATTTT.

As to this clone: The same CDR3 can be traced to other DNA sequences in this sample. This chain joins TRBV5-1 and TRBJ2-3; D perhaps matches TRBD2 (6 bases). Trimming stripped 4 bases from V and 1 base from J, with 10 bases between. The CDR3 is 14 residues long. Germline V lookup: CDR1 SGHRS, CDR2 YFSETQ. This CDR3 is CASSPGLGTDTQYF. The CDR3 DNA reads TGCGCCAGCAGCCCGGGACTCGGCACAGATACGCAGTATTTT.

There are a few counts of this clone. The V gene is TRBV7-9, the J gene TRBJ2-7; 9 bases are a match to TRBD1. The length of the CDR3 is 15 residues. Germline-derived CDR1 and CDR2 are SEHNR and FQNEAQ (reference sequence). The trim removed 4 bases at V and 5 bases at J, leaving 9 bases unmatched. The CDR3 DNA reads TGTGCCAGCAGCTCCTCGGGACAGGGAATCGACGAGCAGTACTTC. This codes for CASSSSGQGIDEQYF.

The V call is TRBV10-3, the J call TRBJ1-2; 7 nucleotides align to TRBD1. Germline V gives CDR1 ENHRY, CDR2 SYGVKD. The length of the CDR3 is 13 residues. V lost 6 bases and J lost 5; bases outside the gene matches: 6. CDR3 nucleotides: TGTGCCATCAGAGGGACAGCCGTATATGGCTACACCTTC. It codes for CAIRGTAVYGYTF.

This clone has just a few counts. V usage is TRBV6-5 and J usage is TRBJ2-5, with no clear D. The CDR3 spans 16 residues. V lost 0 bases to trimming and J lost 2 bases, with 13 bases between them. Germline V CDR1 and CDR2: MNHEY, SVGAGI. The CDR3 region is CASSYSSALGQETQYF. The CDR3 nucleotides are TGTGCCAGCAGTTACTCGTCGGCGCTAGGGCAAGAGACCCAGTACTTC.

This clone was seen only a few times. The V gene is TRBV7-2, the J gene TRBJ2-7, with 7 nucleotides matching TRBD1. The trim removed 1 base at V and 0 bases at J, leaving 6 bases unmatched. Germline V gene lookup returns CDR1 SGHTA and CDR2 FQGNSA. The CDR3 runs 16 residues. CDR3 sequence (DNA): TGTGCCAGCAGCTTAGGGAGGACAGGACTCTCCTACGAGCAGTACTTC. Translating gives CASSLGRTGLSYEQYF.